Listed here are 7 T cell receptor beta chains from one sample, sequenced in a study of T cells in women clearing cervical HPV infection. The method was immunoSEQ multiplex PCR; TCRdb's version includes in-frame clones alone and lacks a portion of them. This sample's table reports tens of thousands of clones. The sample was blood buffy coat. The source is a woman aged 18 to 75 with a cervical HPV16 infection that either progressed to CIN3+ or cleared (not recorded which).

Comment on this clone: The DNA ends 3 residues before the CDR3 does, and the rest of the CDR3 is filled in from the germline J gene. The gene calls are TRBV2 and TRBJ1-5; no clear D. The CDR3 has 13 residues. Per the germline V gene, CDR1 is SNHLY and CDR2 is FYNNEI. V dropped 4 bases and J dropped 4 bases, with 8 bases sitting between them. The CDR3 bases that were read are TGTGCCAGCAGTGGAGACAAAAATCAGCCC. It codes for CASSGDKNQP. Given in full, the CDR3 is CASSGDKNQPQHF.

On this clone itself: The read falls 3 residues short of the CDR3 end, and the missing part is taken from the germline J gene. The J gene is TRBJ1-5, the V gene TRBV30; weak D call: TRBD1 (6 bases). Germline assignment: CDR1 GTSNPN and CDR2 SVGIG (reference sequence). CDR3 length: 15 amino acids. Between the trimmed V and J ends, which lost 2 bases and 6 bases, there was a span of 17 bases. CDR3 amino acids: CAWSMTGSRGQPQHF. The CDR3 DNA, read in part, is TGTGCCTGGAGTATGACAGGCTCCCGGGGTCAGCCC. Looking up the rest from reference TRBV30 and TRBJ1-5 gives the full variable domain: SQTIHQWPATLVQPVGSPLSLECTVEGTSNPNLYWYRQAAGRGLQLLFYSVGIGQISSEVPQNLSASRPQDRQFILSSKKLLLSDSGFYLCAWSMTGSRGQPQHFGDGTRLSIL.

Remarks on this clone: The read gets to within 3 residues of the CDR3 end, and the germline J gene fills in the rest. This chain uses TRBV18 with TRBJ1-2, with D possibly being TRBD1 (6 bases). This CDR3 is built from 16 residues. Germline V gives CDR1 KGHSH, CDR2 LQKENI. This CDR3 is CASSPPGQGPYNDYTF. The covered CDR3 bases are TGTGCCAGCTCACCACCAGGTCAGGGGCCTTACAATGAC.

Comment on this clone: The missing CDR3 end, 3 residues past where the read stops, is filled in from the germline J gene. The rearrangement links TRBV28 to TRBJ1-4; the D gene is possibly TRBD1 (6 bases). The length of the CDR3 is 14 residues. Germline V gene sequence: CDR1 MDHEN, CDR2 SYDVKM. CDR3 DNA, as far as it was read: TGTGCCAGCAGCTCTCCGGACAGCTTTGATGAA. Amino acid sequence: CASSSPDSFDE. The entire CDR3 is CASSSPDSFDELFF.

A remark on this clone: The CDR3 end is not reached by the read, which stops 3 residues before it; the germline J gene fills it in. This chain uses TRBV7-9 with TRBJ1-2, with D uncertain. Trimming removed 8 bases at V and 7 bases at J, with 20 bases between. The CDR3 is made up of 14 amino acids. Germline V gene lookup returns CDR1 SEHNR and CDR2 FQNEAQ (reference sequence). CDR3 DNA (partial): TGTGCCAGCGCGCCCCGAAATCCGCCCCGTGGC. Its translation: CASAPRNPPRG. The full-length CDR3 reads as CASAPRNPPRGYTF. The whole variable domain, filled in from reference TRBV7-9 and TRBJ1-2, reads DTGVSQNPRHKITKRGQNVTFRCDPISEHNRLYWYRQTLGQGPEFLTYFQNEAQLEKSRLLSDRFSAERPKGSFSTLEIQRTEQGDSAMYLCASAPRNPPRGYTFGSGTRLTVV.

A word on this clone: The CDR3 end falls 3 residues outside the read, so it is completed with the germline J gene. V and J are TRBV5-1 and TRBJ1-5; 11 positions agree with TRBD1. The CDR3 runs to 16 residues. Germline CDR1 reads SGHRS; CDR2 reads YFSETQ. J gave up 4 bases and V 2 bases, and 5 bases lay outside the gene matches. The chain's CDR3 is CASSFGQGARNQPQHF. CDR3 DNA (partial): TGCGCCAGCAGCTTTGGACAGGGGGCTCGGAATCAGCCC.

On this clone: The CDR3 end lies 3 residues beyond the end of the read and is filled in from the germline J gene. This chain links TRBV10-3 with TRBJ2-2, with 10 bases that match TRBD1. After removal of 5 bases from V and 2 bases from J, the junction contained 5 bases not matched to a gene. The germline CDR1 and CDR2 sequences are ENHRY and SYGVKD. This CDR3 has 16 amino acids. CDR3 DNA (partial): TGTGCCATCAGTAGACGGGACAGGGGCAACACCGGGGAG. This codes for CAISRRDRGNTGE. The CDR3 reads in full as CAISRRDRGNTGELFF.